This T cell receptor beta chain derives from a study of shared clonotypes between healthy human individuals. Findings and caveats of the study: Non-shared clonotypes displayed generation probabilities falling below those of clonotypes present in all four donors.

Original handling: As immunoSEQ supplied junction-only sequences (without quality scores), filtering differed. Data came from immunoSEQ multiplex PCR; TCRdb stores just in-frame clones and leaves some out. V and J calls and clone size are those listed in that table; D and trimming were worked out from the DNA. The data contain roughly 1,000,000 clones, 75% to 85% of them seen just once; the ten biggest clones take up roughly 0.65%. CDR3 size: 15 residues. With 5 bases removed from V and 8 bases from J, the gap between germline ends came to 19 bases. Germline CDR1 and CDR2: SEHNR and FQNEAQ (reference sequence). With respect to this clone: Its antigen remains unknown.

The sample comprised memory CD4+ T cells from PBMCs. Indicated subset: CD45RA-negative fraction. The TCR comes from a man aged 18 to 30 in good health. Some clones in this sample may be carry-over from other donors' samples. V is TRBV7-9 and J is TRBJ1-5; D possibly corresponds to TRBD1 (5 bases). CDR3 in DNA: TGTGCCAGCAGCCCCCAGGGAGGGGAAAACGAGCCCCAGCATTTT. It is translated as CASSPQGGENEPQHF.